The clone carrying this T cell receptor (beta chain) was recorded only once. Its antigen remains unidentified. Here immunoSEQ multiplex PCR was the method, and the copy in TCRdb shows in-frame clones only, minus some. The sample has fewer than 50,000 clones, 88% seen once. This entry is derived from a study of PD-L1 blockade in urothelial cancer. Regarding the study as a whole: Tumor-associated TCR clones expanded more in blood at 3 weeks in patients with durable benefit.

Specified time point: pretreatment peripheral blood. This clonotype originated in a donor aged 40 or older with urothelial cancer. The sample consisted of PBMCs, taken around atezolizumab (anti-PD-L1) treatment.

The chain's CDR3 is CAWSGGENQPQHF. CDR3 DNA: TGTGCCTGGAGTGGGGGGGAGAATCAGCCCCAGCATTTT. V usage is TRBV30 and J usage is TRBJ1-5; TRBD1 is a possible D gene (5 bases). CDR1 and CDR2 (germline): GTSNPN, SVGIG (reference sequence). The CDR3 has 13 residues. Between the trimmed V and J ends, which lost 1 base and 4 bases, there was a span of 8 bases. The entire variable domain, with the rest obtained from reference TRBV30 and TRBJ1-5, is as follows: SQTIHQWPATLVQPVGSPLSLECTVEGTSNPNLYWYRQAAGRGLQLLFYSVGIGQISSEVPQNLSASRPQDRQFILSSKKLLLSDSGFYLCAWSGGENQPQHFGDGTRLSIL.